Presented here are 29 T cell receptor beta chains from one specimen sequenced in a study of blood T cell repertoires in COVID-19. Sequenced by immunoSEQ multiplex PCR; TCRdb stores in-frame clones only, minus some. The top ten clones hold 2.5% to 3.5% of a sample with a few hundred thousand clones, around 90% of them seen once. Sequencing was performed on PBMCs or T cells enriched from blood (not recorded which). These receptors were taken from a woman in her thirties or forties who had been exposed to COVID-19.

This chain links TRBV18 with TRBJ1-4; 8 nucleotides match TRBD1. The CDR3 is 16 residues long. Germline CDR1 and CDR2: KGHSH and LQKENI. V was pared by 3 bases and J by 3 bases, with 6 bases of the junction left unmatched. The CDR3 region has the DNA TGTGCCAGCTCACCGCGGACAGGGACAGCTAATGAAAAACTGTTTTTT. It specifies CASSPRTGTANEKLFF.

The rearrangement uses TRBV28 and TRBJ2-2; 8 bases fit TRBD2. Germline assignment: CDR1 MDHEN and CDR2 SYDVKM. J was trimmed by 6 bases and V by 3 bases; bases with no gene match: 9. The CDR3 is 16 amino acids. This CDR3 reads CASSFSGTGTPGELFF. Written as DNA, the CDR3 is TGTGCCAGCAGTTTTAGCGGGACTGGAACTCCCGGGGAGCTGTTTTTT.

This chain links TRBV4-1 with TRBJ1-1; D call uncertain. From germline, CDR1 is MGHRA and CDR2 YSYEKL. V dropped 4 bases and J dropped 7 bases, with 22 bases sitting between them. This CDR3 contains 16 residues. CDR3 residues: CASSPGGRARGFEAFF. For the CDR3, the DNA is TGCGCCAGCAGCCCAGGTGGTCGGGCTCGGGGTTTTGAAGCTTTCTTT.

V and J are TRBV7-8 and TRBJ2-5, with a weak D call TRBD1 (6 bases). The ends were cut back, 1 base at V and 5 bases at J, with 17 bases in the middle. This CDR3 region has 16 residues. Germline-derived CDR1 and CDR2 are SGHVS and FQNEAQ. The CDR3, as DNA: TGTGCCAGCAGCTTAGGGTATCAGGGGCGCTCGGAGACCCAGTACTTC. It is translated as CASSLGYQGRSETQYF.

This chain joins TRBV5-5 and TRBJ2-7; D is perhaps TRBD1 (5 bases). Germline CDR1 SGHKS, CDR2 YYEKEE (reference sequence). Trimming took off 0 bases at V and 1 base at J, with 11 bases between the two ends. This CDR3 contains 15 residues. The CDR3 sequence is CASSLAWGFSYEQYF. The CDR3 bases are TGTGCCAGCAGCTTGGCCTGGGGCTTTTCCTACGAGCAGTACTTC.

J is TRBJ2-7 and V is TRBV6-2 or TRBV6-3, with D possibly TRBD1 on 5 matching bases. The CDR3 is 14 amino acids. The germline gives CDR1 MNHEY, CDR2 SVGEGT. With 0 bases removed from V and 5 bases from J, the gap between germline ends came to 11 bases. The DNA of the CDR3 is TGTGCCAGCAGTTACTCGGGGCTCCCCCACGAGCAGTACGTC. Its translation: CASSYSGLPHEQYV.

The rearrangement uses TRBV19 and TRBJ1-5, with D unresolved. The CDR3 covers 14 residues. V lost 3 bases, J lost 2 bases, and 8 bases lay in between. Germline V lookup: CDR1 LNHDA, CDR2 SQIVND (reference sequence). The CDR3 nucleotides are TGTGCCAGTAGTATGGGCAGTCGCAATCAGCCCCAGCATTTT. Its protein product is CASSMGSRNQPQHF.

The genes are TRBV28 and TRBJ1-4; D is possibly TRBD1 (5 bases). The germline V gene encodes CDR1 MDHEN and CDR2 SYDVKM. V lost 4 bases and J 7 bases, leaving 16 bases between the germline ends. This CDR3 region has 15 residues. DNA of the CDR3: TGTGCCAGCAGTTCTCCAGGCAGGGAGGGTGAAAAACTGTTTTTT. Protein product: CASSSPGREGEKLFF.

This chain links TRBV12-5 with TRBJ2-1; the match to TRBD2 covers 14 bases. V lost 0 bases, J lost 9 bases, and 4 bases stayed unmatched. CDR1 and CDR2 from the germline V gene are LGHNT and FRNRAP. There are 16 residues in the CDR3. The CDR3 DNA reads TGTGCTAGTGGTTTGGTAGGGACTAGCGGGGGCGGTGAGCAGTTCTTC. This gives the protein CASGLVGTSGGGEQFF.

The chain couples TRBV19 to TRBJ2-1, with 11 positions matching TRBD2. The CDR3 is 18 residues long. Germline V gives CDR1 LNHDA, CDR2 SQIVND (reference sequence). V was pared by 6 bases and J by 0 bases, with 10 bases of the junction left unmatched. The CDR3 DNA reads TGTGCCAGTAGGCCCCCCTCTAGCGGGAGGAGCTCCTACAATGAGCAGTTCTTC. As protein: CASRPPSSGRSSYNEQFF.

The genes are TRBV6-5 and TRBJ1-6; D is unresolved. Trimming cost V 1 base and J 10 bases, with 5 bases left between them. The CDR3 covers 12 residues. Germline loops: CDR1 MNHEY, CDR2 SVGAGI. CDR3 DNA sequence: TGTGCCAGCAGTTACTTTATGTCACCCCTCCACTTT. Its protein product is CASSYFMSPLHF.

The chain has TRBV29-1 and TRBJ1-3, with TRBD1 identical over 7 bases. The CDR3 spans 14 residues. V lost 5 bases and J lost 2; bases outside the gene matches: 6. Germline assignment: CDR1 SQVTM and CDR2 ANQGSEA. CDR3 sequence (DNA): TGCAGCGTTTCAGGGGGTACGGCTGGAAACACCATATATTTT. It is translated as CSVSGGTAGNTIYF.

The chain recombines TRBV15 with TRBJ2-1; D call uncertain. Germline loops: CDR1 LNHNV, CDR2 YYDKDF (reference sequence). V was clipped by 3 bases and J by 0 bases, with 15 bases between them. The CDR3 covers 17 residues. The CDR3 DNA is TGTGCCACCAGCAGCCCTTTTCGTAGTCGCTCCTACAATGAGCAGTTCTTC. It specifies CATSSPFRSRSYNEQFF. Based on the CDR3 plus reference TRBV15 and TRBJ2-1, the full variable domain is DAMVIQNPRYQVTQFGKPVTLSCSQTLNHNVMYWYQQKSSQAPKLLFHYYDKDFNNEADTPDNFQSRRPNTSFCFLDIRSPGLGDTAMYLCATSSPFRSRSYNEQFFGPGTRLTVL.

The sample holds a few counts of this clone. This chain connects TRBV7-2 to TRBJ1-3; D is ambiguous. V gave up 1 base and J gave up 8 bases, with 18 bases separating them. The CDR3 is 16 amino acids. CDR1 and CDR2 (germline): SGHTA, FQGNSA. CDR3 in DNA: TGTGCCAGCAGCTTAGGGCAGGCTTTAATATCGCACACCATATATTTT. It translates to CASSLGQALISHTIYF. Combining the CDR3 with reference TRBV7-2 and TRBJ1-3 gives the whole variable domain GAGVSQSPSNKVTEKGKDVELRCDPISGHTALYWYRQSLGQGLEFLIYFQGNSAPDKSGLPSDRFSAERTGGSVSTLTIQRTQQEDSAVYLCASSLGQALISHTIYFGEGSWLTVV.

This sequence joins TRBV19 and TRBJ2-3, with 8 bases aligning to TRBD2. The CDR3 covers 16 residues. V lost 7 bases, J lost 0 bases, and 9 bases stayed unmatched. Germline V gives CDR1 LNHDA, CDR2 SQIVND (reference sequence). The CDR3 DNA is TGTGCCAGTACCCCCCTAGCGGGTACTAGCACAGATACGCAGTATTTT. Encoded protein: CASTPLAGTSTDTQYF.

The chain uses TRBV2 and TRBJ1-4, with D tentatively TRBD1 (6 bases). This CDR3 is 15 amino acids long. The germline CDR1 and CDR2 sequences are SNHLY and FYNNEI. Trimming cost V 4 bases and J 4 bases, with 13 bases left between them. CDR3 sequence (DNA): TGTGCCAGCAGTGGGCGGGGGGCTTTTAATGAAAAACTGTTTTTT. This sequence encodes CASSGRGAFNEKLFF.

The genes are TRBV6-2 or TRBV6-3 and TRBJ2-7; D is unresolved. The V and J ends lost 4 bases and 4 bases respectively, with 5 bases between them. CDR1 and CDR2 from the germline V gene are MNHEY and SVGEGT. The CDR3 sequence is 11 residues long. The CDR3 nucleotides are TGTGCCAGCAGTTCCCTATACGAGCAGTACTTC. Residues: CASSSLYEQYF.

In its sample, this clone was seen many times. The V and J genes are TRBV3-1 (or the pseudogene TRBV3-2) and TRBJ1-6; 9 positions match TRBD1. The germline V gene encodes CDR1 LGHDT and CDR2 YNNKEL (reference sequence). This CDR3 is 17 amino acids long. V trimming: 2 bases; J trimming: 9 bases; junction bases outside the gene matches: 11. The CDR3 loop is CASSQLGTGRSLSPLHF. The CDR3 DNA is TGTGCCAGCAGCCAACTCGGGACAGGGCGATCCCTTTCACCCCTCCACTTT.

This clone was seen more than once but under ten times. The CDR3 DNA sequence: TGTGCCAGCAGGGGGACAGGGGGCTCTGGCTACACCTTC. This sequence encodes CASRGTGGSGYTF. The V and J genes are TRBV6-6 and TRBJ1-2; 12 bases match TRBD1. The V and J ends lost 6 bases and 7 bases, in that order; junction bases with no gene match: 3. Germline lookup yields CDR1 MNHNY and CDR2 SVGAGI (reference sequence). This CDR3 has 13 amino acids.

This sequence joins TRBV3-1 (or the pseudogene TRBV3-2) and TRBJ1-3, with D possibly TRBD1 on 6 matching bases. The V and J ends lost 3 bases and 0 bases respectively, with 12 bases between them. This CDR3 comprises 16 residues. Germline V gene lookup returns CDR1 LGHDT and CDR2 YNNKEL (reference sequence). The CDR3 nucleotides are TGTGCCAGCAGCCACCTAGGGGGTGGCTCTGGAAACACCATATATTTT. This translates into CASSHLGGGSGNTIYF.

V gene TRBV12-3 or TRBV12-4 combines with J gene TRBJ1-1; 7 bases align to TRBD1. CDR3 length: 13 amino acids. V lost 6 bases to trimming and J lost 0 bases; unmatched junction nucleotides: 1. The CDR3 nucleotides are TGTGCCAGCAGCGGACAGGTGAACACTGAAGCTTTCTTT. This translates into CASSGQVNTEAFF.

V is TRBV19 and J is TRBJ1-2; 9 nucleotides line up with TRBD1. The germline gives CDR1 LNHDA, CDR2 SQIVND (reference sequence). This CDR3 has 17 amino acids. V lost 6 bases, J lost 7 bases, and 18 bases stayed unmatched. CDR3 amino acids: CASRTSLSWTGVGGYTF. The CDR3 DNA sequence: TGTGCCAGTAGAACCTCCCTGAGTTGGACAGGGGTTGGTGGCTACACCTTC.

This chain uses TRBV20-1 with TRBJ1-2; D is unclear. Per the germline V gene, CDR1 is DFQATT and CDR2 is SNEGSKA (reference sequence). The V and J ends lost 6 bases and 7 bases respectively, with 12 bases between them. This CDR3 is 11 amino acids long. The CDR3 reads CSAHDSGGYTF. The DNA for the CDR3 is TGCAGTGCCCATGACTCGGGTGGCTACACCTTC.

The chain recombines TRBV7-2 with TRBJ2-3; 7 bases fit TRBD2. This CDR3 is 19 amino acids long. V was pared by 5 bases and J by 2 bases, with 19 bases of the junction left unmatched. Germline-derived CDR1 and CDR2 are SGHTA and FQGNSA. This chain's CDR3 is CASSTLVRGLSANTDTQYF. CDR3 bases: TGTGCCAGCAGCACCCTGGTTCGGGGACTATCAGCCAACACAGATACGCAGTATTTT.

The V and J genes are TRBV12-3 or TRBV12-4 and TRBJ2-7, with D possibly TRBD2 on 5 matching bases. The V gene lost 6 bases and the J gene lost 3 bases, with 12 bases spanning the gap. The CDR3 contains 13 residues. CDR3: CASSPDGSYEQYV. DNA for the CDR3: TGTGCCAGCAGCCCAGATGGGAGCTACGAGCAGTACGTC.

This sequence joins TRBV7-2 and TRBJ1-6; 10 positions match TRBD1. The CDR3 length is 15 residues. Germline assignment: CDR1 SGHTA and CDR2 FQGNSA. V lost 6 bases and J lost 6; bases outside the gene matches: 5. CDR3 nucleotides: TGTGCCAGCAGGAGACAGGGGGCCTCTAATTCACCCCTCCACTTT. Its translation is CASRRQGASNSPLHF.

This sequence joins TRBV19 and TRBJ2-1; D may be TRBD1 (6 bases). V was clipped by 6 bases and J by 0 bases, with 12 bases between them. Looked up from germline, CDR1 is LNHDA and CDR2 is SQIVND (reference sequence). CDR3 size: 15 residues. The CDR3 spells CASRPTGGSYNEQFF. In DNA form, the CDR3 reads TGTGCCAGTAGGCCGACAGGTGGCTCCTACAATGAGCAGTTCTTC. Full variable domain (outside the CDR3, taken from reference TRBV19 and TRBJ2-1): DGGITQSPKYLFRKEGQNVTLSCEQNLNHDAMYWYRQDPGQGLRLIYYSQIVNDFQKGDIAEGYSVSREKKESFPLTVTSAQKNPTAFYLCASRPTGGSYNEQFFGPGTRLTVL.

J is TRBJ2-1 and V is TRBV15, with TRBD1 identical over 9 bases. The V and J ends lost 5 bases and 4 bases, in that order; junction bases with no gene match: 3. In germline, CDR1 is LNHNV, CDR2 YYDKDF (reference sequence). The CDR3 runs 14 residues. The DNA for the CDR3 is TGTGCCACCAGCGGACAGGGGAGTTACAATGAGCAGTTCTTC. Encoded protein: CATSGQGSYNEQFF. The full variable domain, in which reference TRBV15 and TRBJ2-1 provide the parts outside the CDR3, is DAMVIQNPRYQVTQFGKPVTLSCSQTLNHNVMYWYQQKSSQAPKLLFHYYDKDFNNEADTPDNFQSRRPNTSFCFLDIRSPGLGDTAMYLCATSGQGSYNEQFFGPGTRLTVL.

The chain couples TRBV12-3 or TRBV12-4 to TRBJ1-5, with D tentatively TRBD1 (6 bases). CDR3 size: 13 residues. V dropped 5 bases and J dropped 7 bases, with 12 bases sitting between them. CDR3 loop: CASSKDSLQPQHF. CDR3 DNA sequence: TGTGCCAGCAGTAAGGACAGTCTACAGCCCCAGCATTTT.